These 27 T cell receptor beta chains originate from one sample sequenced in a study of blood T cell repertoires in COVID-19. Using immunoSEQ multiplex PCR, the repertoire was profiled, and TCRdb retains in-frame clones only, with some absent. The sample comprises about 380,000 clones, roughly 84% of which are singletons, and 2.5% to 3% rests with the top ten. Sequenced sample: PBMCs or T cells enriched from blood (not recorded which). The receptors derive from a woman in her thirties who had recovered from COVID-19.

V usage is TRBV6-5 and J usage is TRBJ2-7; 7 nucleotides agree with TRBD1. CDR1 is MNHEY and CDR2 is SVGAGI in the germline V gene. Losses at the gene ends were 0 bases for V and 2 bases for J; bases not matched to a gene: 7. The CDR3 has 16 residues. This chain's CDR3 is CASSYSGRGSAYEQYF. The CDR3 DNA reads TGTGCCAGCAGTTACTCGGGCAGGGGGTCAGCCTACGAGCAGTACTTC.

V gene TRBV7-8 combines with J gene TRBJ2-7, with 9 bases lining up with TRBD1. V shed 3 bases and J 3 bases; nucleotides not matched to a gene: 9. The CDR3 has 16 residues. Germline V gene lookup returns CDR1 SGHVS and CDR2 FQNEAQ. The CDR3: CASSFLQGQGVYEQYF. In DNA form, the CDR3 reads TGTGCCAGCAGCTTCCTACAGGGACAGGGTGTCTACGAGCAGTACTTC.

The chain employs TRBV7-8 and TRBJ1-6; weak D call: TRBD1 (5 bases). Trimming cost V 4 bases and J 7 bases, with 14 bases left between them. The germline CDR1 and CDR2 sequences are SGHVS and FQNEAQ. The CDR3 contains 15 residues. The CDR3 region is CASSYTGLSNSPLHF. CDR3 bases: TGTGCCAGCAGCTATACGGGACTGTCAAATTCACCCCTCCACTTT.

This rearrangement joins TRBV10-3 to TRBJ1-1; 7 nucleotides agree with TRBD1. The length of the CDR3 is 18 residues. The junction had 13 bases not matched to a gene; V was cut back by 3 bases and J by 0 bases. Looked up from germline, CDR1 is ENHRY and CDR2 is SYGVKD. The CDR3 reads CAISEPGRGGPMNTEAFF. CDR3 in DNA: TGTGCCATCAGTGAACCCGGGCGAGGGGGCCCCATGAACACTGAAGCTTTCTTT.

This clone came up once. The CDR3 spells CASSQILTGANSPLHF. The CDR3 nucleotides are TGCGCCAGCAGCCAAATCCTGACAGGGGCTAATTCACCCCTCCACTTT. This chain uses TRBV4-1 with TRBJ1-6, with 8 bases identical to TRBD1. This CDR3 region has 16 residues. CDR1 and CDR2 from the germline V gene are MGHRA and YSYEKL. The V and J ends lost 2 bases and 6 bases, in that order; junction bases with no gene match: 6.

The V gene is TRBV3-1 (or the pseudogene TRBV3-2), the J gene TRBJ1-3, with D uncertain. Germline CDR1 LGHDT, CDR2 YNNKEL (reference sequence). This CDR3 has 15 residues. The V gene lost 0 bases and the J gene lost 0 bases, with 6 bases spanning the gap. This CDR3 reads CASSQDLSSGNTIYF. Here the CDR3 DNA reads TGTGCCAGCAGCCAAGACCTAAGCTCTGGAAACACCATATATTTT.

This clone has a handful of counts. V is TRBV27 and J is TRBJ2-1; 14 nucleotides agree with TRBD2. The CDR3 runs to 16 residues. V shed 2 bases, J shed 6 bases, and the junction held 3 bases outside the gene matches. CDR1 and CDR2 from the germline V gene are MNHEY and SMNVEV (reference sequence). CDR3 DNA: TGTGCCAGCAGTTTACTGACTAGCGGGAGGGCCAATGAGCAGTTCTTC. Encoded protein: CASSLLTSGRANEQFF.

This chain connects TRBV5-1 to TRBJ1-6, with D possibly TRBD1 on 6 matching bases. Germline lookup yields CDR1 SGHRS and CDR2 YFSETQ. This CDR3 has 13 residues. V dropped 5 bases and J dropped 17 bases, with 20 bases sitting between them. The CDR3 here is CASSNGQTFGIHF. The CDR3 region has the DNA TGCGCCAGCAGTAACGGACAGACCTTTGGGATCCACTTT.

The chain joins TRBV19 to TRBJ1-2, with TRBD1 identical over 9 bases. The V segment lost 6 bases and the J segment 4 bases; nucleotides outside the gene matches: 3. The CDR3 consists of 13 residues. Germline-derived CDR1 and CDR2 are LNHDA and SQIVND (reference sequence). As DNA, the CDR3 is TGTGCCAGTAGGGACAGGGGTCCCTATGGCTACACCTTC. It translates to CASRDRGPYGYTF.

This chain connects TRBV27 to TRBJ2-1, with D maybe TRBD2 (6 bases). The CDR3 loop spans 15 amino acids. V lost 0 bases, J lost 5 bases, and 11 bases lay in between. Germline CDR1 reads MNHEY; CDR2 reads SMNVEV (reference sequence). The CDR3 reads CASSLSPGSHNEQFF. In nucleotides, the CDR3 is TGTGCCAGCAGTTTATCCCCCGGGAGCCACAATGAGCAGTTCTTC.

The rearrangement joins TRBV29-1 to TRBJ1-2, with TRBD1 identical over 11 bases. This CDR3 has 11 residues. The J segment lost 13 bases and the V segment lost 6 bases, leaving 7 bases of the junction unmatched. Germline values: CDR1 SQVTM, CDR2 ANQGSEA. This chain's CDR3 is CSVCRDRGCTF. DNA of the CDR3: TGCAGCGTCTGCCGGGACAGGGGGTGCACCTTC.

This chain joins TRBV6-5 and TRBJ2-7; no reliable D call. The CDR3 length is 13 residues. Deletions cut 0 bases from V and 3 bases from J, with 6 bases between. CDR1 is MNHEY and CDR2 is SVGAGI in the germline V gene. In DNA, the CDR3 is TGTGCCAGCAGTTACTCGAACAGCTACGAGCAGTACTTC. Protein: CASSYSNSYEQYF.

The rearrangement links TRBV27 to TRBJ2-7, with 8 nucleotides matching TRBD1. CDR3 length: 17 amino acids. In germline, CDR1 is MNHEY, CDR2 SMNVEV (reference sequence). Trimming cost V 6 bases and J 0 bases; bases outside gene matches: 13. As DNA, the CDR3 is TGTGCCAGCAGCAAGGACGTCCGGACAGGGCGCTCCTACGAGCAGTACTTC. Translating gives CASSKDVRTGRSYEQYF.

This clone was found once. The chain carries TRBV2 and TRBJ2-3; D is uncertain. The CDR3 runs 15 residues. The germline gives CDR1 SNHLY, CDR2 FYNNEI. V shed 4 bases and J shed 0 bases, with 11 bases lying between them. The CDR3 protein is CASSGQSYSTDTQYF. CDR3 coding DNA: TGTGCCAGCAGTGGACAATCCTATAGCACAGATACGCAGTATTTT.

J is TRBJ2-3 and V is TRBV5-5; 10 bases are shared with TRBD2. J lost 5 bases, V lost 0 bases, and 3 bases had no gene match. Germline CDR1 is SGHKS and CDR2 is YYEKEE (reference sequence). The CDR3 is 15 amino acids. This chain's CDR3 is CASSLGLAGVDTQYF. CDR3 DNA: TGTGCCAGCAGCTTGGGGCTAGCGGGAGTAGATACGCAGTATTTT.

The genes are TRBV7-9 and TRBJ2-3, with 7 bases identical to TRBD1. Germline V lookup: CDR1 SEHNR, CDR2 FQNEAQ (reference sequence). The V segment lost 1 base and the J segment 1 base; nucleotides outside the gene matches: 2. CDR3 length equals 15 residues. The CDR3 here is CASSLEGGGTDTQYF. The DNA of the CDR3 is TGTGCCAGCAGCTTAGAAGGGGGCGGCACAGATACGCAGTATTTT.

In its sample, this clone was seen a few times. J is TRBJ2-7 and V is TRBV3-1 (or the pseudogene TRBV3-2); D is perhaps TRBD2 (7 bases). Germline CDR1 LGHDT, CDR2 YNNKEL (reference sequence). The CDR3 runs 13 residues. V lost 5 bases and J lost 2, with 10 bases in between. The CDR3 region is CASSEGGAYEQYF. DNA for the CDR3: TGTGCCAGCAGCGAAGGGGGGGCCTACGAGCAGTACTTC.

This clone was found a few times. The chain has TRBV23-1 and TRBJ1-5, with 7 bases matching TRBD1. TRBV23-1 is placed among ORFs of uncertain function. The CDR3 sequence is 17 residues long. The V segment lost 3 bases and the J segment 5 bases; nucleotides outside the gene matches: 13. CDR3 sequence: CASSHDLQGNRHQPQHF. The CDR3 bases are TGCGCCAGCAGTCACGATTTACAGGGGAATAGGCATCAGCCCCAGCATTTT.

This rearrangement joins TRBV19 to TRBJ1-5; unclear D gene. Germline-derived CDR1 and CDR2 are LNHDA and SQIVND (reference sequence). The CDR3 runs 15 residues. V dropped 6 bases and J dropped 3 bases, with 15 bases sitting between them. The CDR3 nucleotides are TGTGCCAGTAGAAAGGGAGGGATCCCCAATCAGCCCCAGCATTTT. It encodes CASRKGGIPNQPQHF.

Regarding this clone: The same CDR3 is also encoded by other DNA sequences in this sample. The CDR3 DNA is TGCGCCAGCAGCCCGGGGACAGCTGGAAACACCATATATTTT. Its protein is CASSPGTAGNTIYF. The rearrangement joins TRBV5-1 to TRBJ1-3, with 7 bases lining up with TRBD1. Germline CDR1 SGHRS, CDR2 YFSETQ. The length of the CDR3 is 14 residues. Unmatched junction bases numbered 3, after V lost 4 bases and J lost 2 bases. The variable domain in full, completed from reference TRBV5-1 and TRBJ1-3, reads KAGVTQTPRYLIKTRGQQVTLSCSPISGHRSVSWYQQTPGQGLQFLFEYFSETQRNKGNFPGRFSGRQFSNSRSEMNVSTLELGDSALYLCASSPGTAGNTIYFGEGSWLTVV.

The chain couples TRBV19 to TRBJ2-7; TRBD1 matches at 8 bases. Unmatched junction bases numbered 6, after V lost 6 bases and J lost 2 bases. Germline V CDR1 and CDR2: LNHDA, SQIVND (reference sequence). The CDR3 totals 14 residues. CDR3 amino acids: CASSGQGGAYEQYF. The CDR3 region has the DNA TGTGCCAGTAGCGGACAGGGTGGGGCCTACGAGCAGTACTTC. The variable domain in full, completed from reference TRBV19 and TRBJ2-7, reads DGGITQSPKYLFRKEGQNVTLSCEQNLNHDAMYWYRQDPGQGLRLIYYSQIVNDFQKGDIAEGYSVSREKKESFPLTVTSAQKNPTAFYLCASSGQGGAYEQYFGPGTRLTVT.

The J gene is TRBJ2-3, the V gene TRBV20-1; D remains unclear. The V end lost 3 bases, the J end lost 1 base, and 8 bases lay between the germline ends. Germline CDR1 and CDR2: DFQATT and SNEGSKA (reference sequence). This CDR3 contains 13 residues. Here the CDR3 reads CSASLPGTDTQYF. CDR3 nucleotide sequence: TGCAGTGCTAGTCTCCCGGGCACAGATACGCAGTATTTT.

This chain joins TRBV19 and TRBJ2-1, with D perhaps TRBD1 (6 bases). CDR1 and CDR2 from the germline V gene are LNHDA and SQIVND (reference sequence). The CDR3 spans 14 residues. V dropped 3 bases and J dropped 3 bases, with 9 bases sitting between them. CDR3 in DNA: TGTGCCAGTAGTATGGACAGACTCTACAATGAGCAGTTCTTC. Residues: CASSMDRLYNEQFF.

This chain connects TRBV30 to TRBJ1-1; D is uncertain. V lost 0 bases to trimming and J lost 1 base, with 6 bases between them. The CDR3 is 13 amino acids. Germline CDR1 is GTSNPN and CDR2 is SVGIG (reference sequence). As DNA, the CDR3 is TGTGCCTGGAGTGTGAACAGGAACACTGAAGCTTTCTTT. Translating gives CAWSVNRNTEAFF. Together with reference TRBV30 and TRBJ1-1, the CDR3 gives the full variable domain: SQTIHQWPATLVQPVGSPLSLECTVEGTSNPNLYWYRQAAGRGLQLLFYSVGIGQISSEVPQNLSASRPQDRQFILSSKKLLLSDSGFYLCAWSVNRNTEAFFGQGTRLTVV.

The chain carries TRBV5-1 and TRBJ2-1, with 8 bases lining up with TRBD2. The CDR3 contains 15 residues. CDR1 and CDR2 (germline): SGHRS, YFSETQ. Trimming took 0 bases from V and 4 from J; bases not matched to a gene: 3. The CDR3 sequence is CASSLEGTSYNEQFF. The CDR3 DNA reads as TGCGCCAGCAGCTTGGAGGGGACTAGTTACAATGAGCAGTTCTTC. Full variable domain (remainder filled in from reference TRBV5-1 and TRBJ2-1): KAGVTQTPRYLIKTRGQQVTLSCSPISGHRSVSWYQQTPGQGLQFLFEYFSETQRNKGNFPGRFSGRQFSNSRSEMNVSTLELGDSALYLCASSLEGTSYNEQFFGPGTRLTVL.

This chain joins TRBV9 and TRBJ1-1; no reliable D call. The germline gives CDR1 SGDLS, CDR2 YYNGEE. CDR3 length equals 15 residues. V was trimmed by 0 bases and J by 0 bases, leaving 9 bases between them. This chain's CDR3 is CASSVGRVMNTEAFF. CDR3 coding DNA: TGTGCCAGCAGCGTAGGACGGGTCATGAACACTGAAGCTTTCTTT.

The V call is TRBV12-3 or TRBV12-4, the J call TRBJ1-2; no clear D gene. The CDR3 is made up of 13 amino acids. Trimming took 1 base from V and 8 from J, leaving 11 bases between them. The chain's CDR3 is CASSLGRLLGYTF. The CDR3 DNA sequence: TGTGCCAGCAGTTTAGGGCGGTTACTGGGCTACACCTTC.